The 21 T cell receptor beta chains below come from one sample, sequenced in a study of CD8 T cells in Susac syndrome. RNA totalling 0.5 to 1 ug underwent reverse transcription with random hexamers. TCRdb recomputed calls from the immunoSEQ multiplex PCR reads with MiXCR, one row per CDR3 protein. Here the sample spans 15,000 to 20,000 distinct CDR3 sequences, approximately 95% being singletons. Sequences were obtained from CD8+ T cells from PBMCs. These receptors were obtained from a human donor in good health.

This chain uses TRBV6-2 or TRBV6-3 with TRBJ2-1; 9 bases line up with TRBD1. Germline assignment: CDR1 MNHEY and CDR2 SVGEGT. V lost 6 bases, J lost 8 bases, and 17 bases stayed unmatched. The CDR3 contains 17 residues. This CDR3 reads CASSRAPPGQGLDEQFF. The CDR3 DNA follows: TGTGCCAGCAGCCGAGCCCCTCCGGGACAGGGTCTTGATGAGCAGTTCTTC.

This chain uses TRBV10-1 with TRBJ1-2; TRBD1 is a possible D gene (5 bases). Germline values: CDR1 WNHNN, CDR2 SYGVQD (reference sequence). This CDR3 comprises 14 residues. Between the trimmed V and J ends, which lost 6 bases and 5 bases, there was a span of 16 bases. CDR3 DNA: TGCGCCAGCAGCCCTCCCGGGGACGGATATGGCTACACCTTC. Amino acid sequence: CASSPPGDGYGYTF.

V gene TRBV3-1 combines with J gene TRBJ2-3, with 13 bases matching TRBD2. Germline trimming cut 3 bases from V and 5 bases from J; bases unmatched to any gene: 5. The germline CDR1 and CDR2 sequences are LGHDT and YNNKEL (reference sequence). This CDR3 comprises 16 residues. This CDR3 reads CASSHTSGRARDTQYF. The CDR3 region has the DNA TGTGCCAGCAGCCACACTAGCGGGAGGGCCAGAGATACGCAGTATTTT.

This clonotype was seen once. In nucleotides, the CDR3 is TGTGCCAGCAGCCGTTTACTTGATTACGAGCAGTACTTC. Residues: CASSRLLDYEQYF. V gene TRBV7-9 combines with J gene TRBJ2-7; no clear D gene. The CDR3 extends over 13 amino acids. V lost 5 bases and J lost 4, with 12 bases in between. Germline V lookup: CDR1 SEHNR, CDR2 FQNEAQ (reference sequence).

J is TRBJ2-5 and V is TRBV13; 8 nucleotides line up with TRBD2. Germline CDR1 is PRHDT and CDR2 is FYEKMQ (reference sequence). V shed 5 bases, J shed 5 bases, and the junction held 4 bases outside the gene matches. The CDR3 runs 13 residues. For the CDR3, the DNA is TGTGCCAGCAGCCCCCCGGGAGGGGAGACCCAGTACTTC. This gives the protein CASSPPGGETQYF.

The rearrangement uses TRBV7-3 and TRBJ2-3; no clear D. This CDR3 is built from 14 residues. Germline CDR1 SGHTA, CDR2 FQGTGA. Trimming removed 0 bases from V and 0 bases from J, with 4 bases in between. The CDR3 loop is CASSLTGSTDTQYF. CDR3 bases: TGTGCCAGCAGCTTAACAGGGAGCACAGATACGCAGTATTTT.

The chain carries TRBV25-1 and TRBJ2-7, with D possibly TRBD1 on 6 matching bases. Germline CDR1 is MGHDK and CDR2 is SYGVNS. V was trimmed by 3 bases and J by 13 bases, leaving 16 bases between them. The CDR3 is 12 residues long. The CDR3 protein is CASSDRRQAYYV. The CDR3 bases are TGTGCCAGCAGTGATCGTCGACAGGCGTATTACGTC.

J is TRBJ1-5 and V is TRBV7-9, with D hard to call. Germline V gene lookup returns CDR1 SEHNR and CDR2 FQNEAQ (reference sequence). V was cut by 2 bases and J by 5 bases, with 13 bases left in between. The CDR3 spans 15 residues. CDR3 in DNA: TGTGCCAGCAGCTTAACGGCCTCCGGGGATCAGCCCCAGCATTTT. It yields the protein CASSLTASGDQPQHF.

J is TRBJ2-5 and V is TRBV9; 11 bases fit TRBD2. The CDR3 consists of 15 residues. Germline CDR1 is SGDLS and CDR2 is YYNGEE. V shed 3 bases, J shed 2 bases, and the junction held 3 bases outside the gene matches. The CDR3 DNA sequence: TGTGCCAGCAGCGAAGGGACTAGCGGACAAGAGACCCAGTACTTC. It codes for CASSEGTSGQETQYF.

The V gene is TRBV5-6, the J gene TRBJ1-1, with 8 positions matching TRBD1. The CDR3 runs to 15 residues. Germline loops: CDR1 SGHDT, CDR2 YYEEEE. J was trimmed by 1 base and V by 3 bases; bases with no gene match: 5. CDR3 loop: CASSSYRGSNTEAFF. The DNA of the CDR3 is TGTGCCAGCAGCTCTTACAGGGGGTCGAACACTGAAGCTTTCTTT.

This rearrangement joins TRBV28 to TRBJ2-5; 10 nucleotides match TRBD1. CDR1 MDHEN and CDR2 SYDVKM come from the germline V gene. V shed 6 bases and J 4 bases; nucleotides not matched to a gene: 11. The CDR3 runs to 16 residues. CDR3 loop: CASRPRGTGDSETQYF. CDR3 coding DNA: TGTGCCAGCAGACCTAGAGGGACAGGGGATTCAGAGACCCAGTACTTC.

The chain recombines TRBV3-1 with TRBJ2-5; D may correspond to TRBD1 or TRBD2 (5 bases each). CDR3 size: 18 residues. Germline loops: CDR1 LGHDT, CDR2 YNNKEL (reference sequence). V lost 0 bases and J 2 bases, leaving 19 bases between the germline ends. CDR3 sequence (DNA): TGTGCCAGCAGCCAAGAGGTTATGTGGGACGCTTGGCAAGAGACCCAGTACTTC. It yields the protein CASSQEVMWDAWQETQYF.

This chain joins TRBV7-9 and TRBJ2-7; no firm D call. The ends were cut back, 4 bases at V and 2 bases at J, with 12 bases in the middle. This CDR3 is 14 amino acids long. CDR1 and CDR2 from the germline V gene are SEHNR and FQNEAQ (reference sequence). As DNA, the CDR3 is TGTGCCAGCAGCTCTCTGGACGCCACCTACGAGCAGTACGTC. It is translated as CASSSLDATYEQYV.

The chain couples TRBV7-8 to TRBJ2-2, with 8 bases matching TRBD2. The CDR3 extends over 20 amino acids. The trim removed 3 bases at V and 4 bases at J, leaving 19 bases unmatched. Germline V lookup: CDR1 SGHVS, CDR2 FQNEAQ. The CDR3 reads CASSFWVGPRTGGSTGELFF. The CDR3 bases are TGTGCCAGCAGCTTTTGGGTCGGGCCCAGGACGGGGGGGAGCACCGGGGAGCTGTTTTTT.

The CDR3 sequence is CATSDPSRGDSGANVLTF. In nucleotides, the CDR3 is TGTGCCACCAGTGATCCCTCCAGAGGAGACTCTGGGGCCAACGTCCTGACTTTC. J is TRBJ2-6 and V is TRBV24-1; D gene ambiguous. CDR3 length: 18 amino acids. Germline CDR1 is KGHDR and CDR2 is SFDVKD. V was trimmed by 3 bases and J by 0 bases, leaving 14 bases between them.

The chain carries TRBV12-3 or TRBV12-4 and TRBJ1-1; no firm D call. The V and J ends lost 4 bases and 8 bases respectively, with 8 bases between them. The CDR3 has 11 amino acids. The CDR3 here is CASSSEAEAFF. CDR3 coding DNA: TGTGCCAGCAGTTCCGAGGCGGAAGCTTTCTTT.

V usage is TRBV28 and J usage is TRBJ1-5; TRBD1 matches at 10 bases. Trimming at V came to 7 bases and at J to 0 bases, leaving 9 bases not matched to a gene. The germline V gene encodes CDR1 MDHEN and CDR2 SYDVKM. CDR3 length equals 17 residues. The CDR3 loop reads CASTPGTGVYSNQPQHF. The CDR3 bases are TGTGCCAGCACCCCCGGGACAGGGGTATATAGCAATCAGCCCCAGCATTTT.

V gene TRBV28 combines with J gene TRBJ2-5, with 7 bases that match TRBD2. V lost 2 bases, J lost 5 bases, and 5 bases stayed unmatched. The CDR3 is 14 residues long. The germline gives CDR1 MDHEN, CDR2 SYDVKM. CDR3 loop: CASSLRRREETQYF. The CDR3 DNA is TGTGCCAGCAGTTTAAGGCGGCGGGAGGAGACCCAGTACTTC. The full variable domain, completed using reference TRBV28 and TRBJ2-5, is DVKVTQSSRYLVKRTGEKVFLECVQDMDHENMFWYRQDPGLGLRLIYFSYDVKMKEKGDIPEGYSVSREKKERFSLILESASTNQTSMYLCASSLRRREETQYFGPGTRLLVL.

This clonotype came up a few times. The CDR3 sequence: CASSLDGSYEQYF. The CDR3 nucleotides are TGCGCCAGCAGCTTGGACGGGTCCTACGAGCAGTACTTC. The chain employs TRBV5-1 and TRBJ2-7; no reliable D call. The germline V gene has CDR1 SGHRS and CDR2 YFSETQ. Trimming cost V 0 bases and J 1 base, with 5 bases left between them. The CDR3 loop spans 13 amino acids.

This CDR3 reads CASSSQIAKNIQYF. CDR3 nucleotide sequence: TGTGCCAGCAGCTCACAGATTGCCAAAAACATTCAGTACTTC. The rearrangement uses TRBV11-2 and TRBJ2-4; D uncertain. Per the germline V gene, CDR1 is SGHAT and CDR2 is FQNNGV. The CDR3 is made up of 14 amino acids. Trimming took off 4 bases at V and 1 base at J, with 8 bases between the two ends.

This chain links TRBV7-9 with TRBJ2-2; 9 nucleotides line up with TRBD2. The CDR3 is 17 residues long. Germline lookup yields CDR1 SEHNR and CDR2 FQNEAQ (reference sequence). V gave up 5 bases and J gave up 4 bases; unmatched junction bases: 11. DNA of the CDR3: TGTGCCAGCAGCCCTTATAGCGGGAGTTATAGCACCGGGGAGCTGTTTTTT. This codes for CASSPYSGSYSTGELFF. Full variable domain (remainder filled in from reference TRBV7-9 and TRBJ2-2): DTGVSQNPRHKITKRGQNVTFRCDPISEHNRLYWYRQTLGQGPEFLTYFQNEAQLEKSRLLSDRFSAERPKGSFSTLEIQRTEQGDSAMYLCASSPYSGSYSTGELFFGEGSRLTVL.